This T cell receptor beta chain stems from a study of low-dose radiotherapy and immunotherapy resistance in tumors. This clonotype has a count of ten or more. This sample's time point: before trial treatment. First-strand cDNA used TRAV- and TRBV-specific primers, covering alpha and beta chains. Using a constant-region primer together with a V-primer adapter, TCRs were subjected to about 18 PCR cycles of amplification. TCRdb passed the reads through MiXCR, listing each CDR3 protein once. The sample has some 82,000 distinct CDR3 sequences, approximately 20% seen once. The length of the CDR3 is 13 residues. Trimming took off 5 bases at V and 3 bases at J, with 13 bases between the two ends. Germline V gene sequence: CDR1 DFQATT, CDR2 SNEGSKA (reference sequence).

The J gene is TRBJ1-2, the V gene TRBV20-1; D is possibly TRBD1 (5 bases). This TCR came from a male donor with prostate cancer. The source was PBMCs, collected before treatment. DNA of the CDR3: TGCAGTGCTCCCCAGGGTTATGACTATGGCTACACCTTC. This encodes CSAPQGYDYGYTF.